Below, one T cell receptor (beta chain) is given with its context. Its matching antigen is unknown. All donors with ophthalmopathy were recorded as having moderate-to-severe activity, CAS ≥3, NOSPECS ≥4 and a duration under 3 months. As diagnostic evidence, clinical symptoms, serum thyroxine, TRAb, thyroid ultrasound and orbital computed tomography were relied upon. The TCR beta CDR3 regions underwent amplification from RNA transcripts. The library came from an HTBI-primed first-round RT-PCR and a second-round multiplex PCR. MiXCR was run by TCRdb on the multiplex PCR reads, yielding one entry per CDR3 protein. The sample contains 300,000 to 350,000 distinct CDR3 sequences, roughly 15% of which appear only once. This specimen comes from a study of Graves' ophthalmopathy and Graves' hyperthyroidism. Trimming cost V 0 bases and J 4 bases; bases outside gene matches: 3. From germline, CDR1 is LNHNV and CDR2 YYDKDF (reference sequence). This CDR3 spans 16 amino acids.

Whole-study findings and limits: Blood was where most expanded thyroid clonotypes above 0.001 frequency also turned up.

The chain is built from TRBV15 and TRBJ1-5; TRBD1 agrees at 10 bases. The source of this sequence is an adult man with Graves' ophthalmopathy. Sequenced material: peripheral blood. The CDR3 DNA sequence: TGTGCCACCAGCAGAGAGGGGACAGGGGTGAATCAGCCCCAGCATTTT. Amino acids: CATSREGTGVNQPQHF.